This TCR beta chain was obtained from a study of blood T cells in healthy people across ages. This clonotype was observed a handful of times. V was cut by 4 bases and J by 7 bases, with 10 bases left in between. The germline CDR1 and CDR2 sequences are SNHLY and FYNNEI. CDR3 size: 13 residues. With each sample, at least 5 micrograms of total RNA were extracted. PCR was performed a second time for about 7 to 12 cycles using a sample-barcoded 5' primer and a J-beta primer mix. TCRdb used MiXCR to reprocess the 5' RACE reads, holding one entry per CDR3 protein. The sample consists of some 890,000 distinct CDR3 sequences, almost 30% of them appearing once. This sample also appeared in a second study, on T cells of mothers and their children. That report notes: Three healthy Caucasian mothers served as donors, and their six children did as well. Once extracted, all RNA went into cDNA synthesis at approximately 1.5 ug per 15 ul.

Sequencing was carried out using blood. The TCR was taken from a woman aged 40 to 49 in good health. V usage is TRBV2 and J usage is TRBJ1-4, with unresolved D. Here the CDR3 reads CASSAPLGEKLFF. CDR3 bases: TGTGCCAGCAGTGCCCCACTGGGTGAAAAACTGTTTTTT.